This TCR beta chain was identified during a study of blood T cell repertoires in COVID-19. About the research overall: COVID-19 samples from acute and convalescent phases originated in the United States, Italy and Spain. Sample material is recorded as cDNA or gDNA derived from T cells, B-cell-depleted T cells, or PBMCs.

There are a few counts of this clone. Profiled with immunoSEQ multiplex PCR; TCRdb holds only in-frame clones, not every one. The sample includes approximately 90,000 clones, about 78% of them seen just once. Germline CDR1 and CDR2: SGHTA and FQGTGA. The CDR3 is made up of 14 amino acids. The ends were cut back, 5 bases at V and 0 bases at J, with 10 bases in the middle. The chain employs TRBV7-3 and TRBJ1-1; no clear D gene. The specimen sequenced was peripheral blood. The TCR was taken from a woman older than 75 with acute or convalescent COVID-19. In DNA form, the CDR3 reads TGTGCCAGCAGCAACGGGGTACTGAACACTGAAGCTTTCTTT. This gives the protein CASSNGVLNTEAFF.